Listed below are T cell receptor beta chains from one sample, sequenced in a study of cytomegalovirus exposure and HLA in healthy donors. This table comes from immunoSEQ multiplex PCR, and its TCRdb copy is limited to in-frame clones, with some not included. The sample shows roughly 73,000 clones, and 7.5% to 8% sits with its ten largest clones. Sequencing was performed on PBMCs. The receptors derive from a female donor in good health and CMV-seropositive. The CDR3 runs from the conserved cysteine through the conserved F or W. Each record gives: D gene, V gene, J gene, CDR3 protein, CDR3 DNA. The D gene is left open where the match is weak.

>TRBD1|TRBV29-1|TRBJ1-1
CSVRQGVTTEAFF
TGCAGCGTCAGACAGGGGGTAACCACTGAAGCTTTCTTT
>TRBD1|TRBV4-2|TRBJ2-7
CASSPPGDSYEQYF
TGTGCCAGCAGCCCTCCCGGGGACAGCTACGAGCAGTACTTC
>TRBD2|TRBV4-3|TRBJ2-2
CASSHPSGRGGELFF
TGCGCCAGCAGCCACCCTAGCGGGAGGGGCGGGGAGCTGTTTTTT
>-|TRBV28|TRBJ1-6
CASSFLVLRTGSSPLHF
TGTGCCAGCAGTTTTTTGGTCTTACGAACAGGAAGTTCACCCCTCCACTTT
>-|TRBV11-2|TRBJ2-3
CASSPRGTTDTQYF
TGTGCCAGCAGCCCCCGGGGGACCACAGATACGCAGTATTTT
>TRBD1|TRBV7-9|TRBJ2-7
CASSTSYRGEKTYEQYF
TGTGCCAGCAGCACTTCGTACAGGGGGGAAAAGACCTACGAGCAGTACTTC
>-|TRBV30|TRBJ1-6
CAWSVQDNSPLHF
TGTGCCTGGAGTGTGCAGGATAATTCACCCCTCCACTTT
>-|TRBV5-4|TRBJ2-5
CASSLGALGAKETQYF
TGTGCCAGCAGCTTGGGGGCCCTGGGTGCCAAAGAGACCCAGTACTTC
>TRBD1|TRBV10-2|TRBJ1-1
CASSETDRGRDREQAFF
TGCGCCAGCAGTGAGACCGACAGGGGGCGCGATAGGGAACAAGCTTTCTTT
>-|TRBV11-2|TRBJ2-1
CASKTGDNEQFF
TGTGCCAGCAAAACGGGGGACAATGAGCAGTTCTTC
>-|TRBV9|TRBJ2-1
CASSVDSGQYNEQFF
TGTGCCAGCAGCGTAGACAGCGGGCAGTACAATGAGCAGTTCTTC
>-|TRBV4-3|TRBJ1-4
CASSPRRSREKLFF
TGCGCCAGCAGCCCCCGGAGGTCCCGAGAAAAACTGTTTTTT
>-|TRBV15|TRBJ1-2
CATSRADTSRDGYTF
TGTGCCACCAGCAGAGCGGACACCAGCCGGGATGGCTACACCTTC
>-|TRBV6-1|TRBJ2-7
CASTLLVGDYEQYF
TGTGCCAGCACCCTGTTGGTGGGCGACTACGAGCAGTACTTC
>-|TRBV4-1|TRBJ2-5
CASSQDLLSTQYF
TGCGCCAGCAGCCAAGACCTCCTATCGACCCAGTACTTC
>TRBD1|TRBV5-1|TRBJ1-1
CASSFDRGATEAFF
TGCGCCAGCAGCTTTGACAGGGGAGCCACTGAAGCTTTCTTT
>-|TRBV4-3|TRBJ2-6
CASSQQTGFAGANVLTF
TGCGCCAGCAGCCAACAAACAGGGTTCGCTGGGGCCAACGTCCTGACTTTC
>TRBD1|TRBV6-1|TRBJ1-5
CASSEPGPGQHPQPQHF
TGTGCCAGCAGTGAACCCGGCCCGGGACAGCATCCTCAGCCCCAGCATTTT
>-|TRBV5-5|TRBJ2-2
CASSSFTGELFF
TGTGCCAGCAGCTCGTTCACCGGGGAGCTGTTTTTT
>TRBD1|TRBV30|TRBJ1-1
CAGDRRVSEAFF
TGTGCCGGGGACAGGAGGGTTTCTGAAGCTTTCTTT
>TRBD1|TRBV6-5|TRBJ2-1
CASSFYRGKYNEQFF
TGTGCCAGCAGTTTCTACAGGGGAAAGTACAATGAGCAGTTCTTC
>TRBD1|TRBV6-5|TRBJ1-5
CASSTGTDNQPQHF
TGTGCCAGCAGTACTGGGACAGACAATCAGCCCCAGCATTTT
>-|TRBV7-6|TRBJ1-2
CASSGVSGRGIDGYTF
TGTGCCAGCAGCGGCGTATCGGGCAGGGGTATCGATGGCTACACCTTC
>-|TRBV19|TRBJ2-5
CASSMIRGGQETQYF
TGTGCCAGTAGTATGATCAGGGGCGGCCAAGAGACCCAGTACTTC
>TRBD1|TRBV2|TRBJ2-2
CASSGTGPTGELFF
TGTGCCAGCAGTGGGACAGGTCCCACCGGGGAGCTGTTTTTT
>TRBD1|TRBV9|TRBJ2-7
CASSITGTGGVYEQYF
TGTGCCAGCAGCATTACCGGGACAGGGGGCGTGTACGAGCAGTACTTC
>-|TRBV19|TRBJ1-3
CASTPTNRFDGNTIYF
TGTGCCAGTACTCCGACTAACCGATTTGATGGAAACACCATATATTTT
>-|TRBV7-8|TRBJ2-5
CASSSTDKRVLGTQYF
TGTGCCAGCAGCTCAACCGATAAGCGGGTCCTTGGCACCCAGTACTTC
>TRBD2|TRBV10-2|TRBJ2-5
CASNPSGGEWKTQYF
TGCGCCAGCAACCCTAGCGGGGGGGAATGGAAGACCCAGTACTTC
>-|TRBV6-5|TRBJ1-6
CASSPVINSPLHF
TGTGCCAGCAGTCCCGTAATAAATTCACCCCTCCACTTT
>-|TRBV7-9|TRBJ1-1
CASSLPRNTEAFF
TGTGCCAGCAGCTTACCCCGGAACACTGAAGCTTTCTTT
>TRBD2|TRBV29-1|TRBJ2-7
CSARSGGPYEQYF
TGCAGCGCCCGTAGCGGGGGCCCCTACGAGCAGTACTTC
>TRBD2|TRBV19|TRBJ2-2
CASSNPGTSGSTGELFF
TGTGCCAGTAGTAACCCAGGGACTAGCGGGAGCACCGGGGAGCTGTTTTTT
>-|TRBV7-2|TRBJ2-7
CASSLASRGATYEQYF
TGTGCCAGCAGCTTAGCTTCCCGGGGGGCCACGTACGAGCAGTACTTC
>-|TRBV9|TRBJ1-1
CASSVRPGAEAFF
TGTGCCAGCAGCGTGAGACCCGGGGCTGAAGCTTTCTTT
>TRBD2|TRBV4-2|TRBJ2-1
CASSLRLAGGKYNEQFF
TGTGCCAGCAGCCTCCGACTAGCGGGAGGGAAATACAATGAGCAGTTCTTC
>TRBD1|TRBV9|TRBJ2-3
CASSVAGTGGTDTQYF
TGTGCCAGCAGCGTAGCCGGGACAGGAGGCACAGATACGCAGTATTTT
>-|TRBV15|TRBJ2-7
CATSRAFDSYEQYF
TGTGCCACCAGCAGAGCATTTGACAGCTACGAGCAGTACTTC
>-|TRBV10-3|TRBJ1-1
CAIRPRQDPNTEAFF
TGTGCCATCAGGCCTCGACAGGACCCGAACACTGAAGCTTTCTTT
>-|TRBV6-5|TRBJ2-1
CASSYSTYNEQFF
TGTGCCAGCAGTTACTCGACATACAATGAGCAGTTCTTC
>-|TRBV10-1|TRBJ1-2
CASSEFRFGGYTF
TGCGCCAGCAGTGAGTTTAGGTTCGGGGGCTACACCTTC
>-|TRBV5-1|TRBJ2-3
CASSLAITDREDTDTQYF
TGCGCCAGCAGCTTGGCCATTACTGACAGGGAGGACACAGATACGCAGTATTTT
>TRBD1|TRBV29-1|TRBJ2-2
CSVERTGANTGELFF
TGCAGCGTTGAGCGGACAGGGGCGAACACCGGGGAGCTGTTTTTT
>-|TRBV7-2|TRBJ2-2
CASSWDSSGSTGELFF
TGTGCCAGCAGCTGGGACTCAAGCGGGTCCACCGGGGAGCTGTTTTTT
>-|TRBV6-5|TRBJ2-7
CASTSPGGAYEQYF
TGTGCCAGCACCTCCCCGGGGGGCGCCTACGAGCAGTACTTC